These 30 T cell receptor beta chains were sequenced from one sample in a study of T cells in women clearing cervical HPV infection. TCRdb keeps only in-frame clones here, not all; method: immunoSEQ multiplex PCR. The table counts about 23,000 clones; roughly 9.1% lies in the top ten. Specimen: blood buffy coat. These TCRs come from a woman between 18 and 70 years old with a cervical HPV16 infection that either progressed to CIN3+ or cleared (not recorded which).

Details on this clone: The sequence runs out 3 residues before the end of the CDR3; the remainder is reconstructed from the germline J gene. This rearrangement joins TRBV6-1 to TRBJ1-2; 8 nucleotides agree with TRBD1. The CDR3 spans 14 residues. Per the germline V gene, CDR1 is MNHNS and CDR2 is SASEGT. The CDR3: CASSAGTGVYDYTF. CDR3 bases read: TGTGCCAGCAGTGCCGGGACAGGAGTGTACGAC.

Points on this clone: The read ends 3 residues shy of where the CDR3 ends; the end is completed using the germline J gene. V is TRBV5-1 and J is TRBJ2-3; the match to TRBD2 covers 13 bases. The CDR3 runs 16 residues. The germline V gene has CDR1 SGHRS and CDR2 YFSETQ. J was trimmed by 2 bases and V by 4 bases; bases with no gene match: 4. The DNA read from the CDR3 is TGCGCCAGCAGCCTGGGACTAGCGGGGCACACAGATACG. It codes for CASSLGLAGHTDT. The CDR3 in full is CASSLGLAGHTDTQYF. The whole variable domain, remainder taken from reference TRBV5-1 and TRBJ2-3, is KAGVTQTPRYLIKTRGQQVTLSCSPISGHRSVSWYQQTPGQGLQFLFEYFSETQRNKGNFPGRFSGRQFSNSRSEMNVSTLELGDSALYLCASSLGLAGHTDTQYFGPGTRLTVL.

In regard to this clone: The read ends 3 residues before the CDR3 terminus; that terminus is restored from the germline J gene. The chain has TRBV11-2 and TRBJ1-1; D not certain. V dropped 3 bases and J dropped 1 base, with 12 bases sitting between them. CDR3 size: 15 residues. Germline V CDR1 and CDR2: SGHAT, FQNNGV. The CDR3 is CASSFSVKTNTEAFF. The sequenced CDR3 bases are TGTGCCAGCAGCTTTTCGGTCAAAACGAACACTGAA.

Turning to this clone: The read comes to an end 3 residues before the CDR3 does, leaving the germline J gene to fill in the end. V and J are TRBV29-1 and TRBJ2-4; TRBD2 might be the D (6 bases). The V end lost 4 bases, the J end lost 0 bases, and 16 bases lay between the germline ends. Germline assignment: CDR1 SQVTM and CDR2 ANQGSEA. CDR3 length: 16 amino acids. The part of the CDR3 DNA that was read is TGCAGCGTTGTTGGGGTGCGGGAACTAGCCAAAAACATT. Its translation: CSVVGVRELAKNI. The whole CDR3 is CSVVGVRELAKNIQYF.

In the case of this clone: Coverage ceases 3 residues before the CDR3 finishes, and the germline J gene fills in the end. The chain links TRBV19 to TRBJ1-5; D is unclear. Germline V gene lookup returns CDR1 LNHDA and CDR2 SQIVND (reference sequence). This CDR3 is 15 amino acids long. V lost 6 bases and J lost 5, with 17 bases in between. CDR3 DNA (partial): TGTGCCAGTAGGGCGGCTGCAGTTTTTGATCAGCCC. This gives the protein CASRAAAVFDQP. The entire CDR3 is CASRAAAVFDQPQHF. The whole variable domain, remainder taken from reference TRBV19 and TRBJ1-5, is DGGITQSPKYLFRKEGQNVTLSCEQNLNHDAMYWYRQDPGQGLRLIYYSQIVNDFQKGDIAEGYSVSREKKESFPLTVTSAQKNPTAFYLCASRAAAVFDQPQHFGDGTRLSIL.

Comment on this clone: Read data end 3 residues before the CDR3 end; the end is taken from the germline J gene. The rearrangement joins TRBV20-1 to TRBJ1-4; TRBD1 agrees at 8 bases. The CDR3 sequence is 16 residues long. The V and J ends lost 4 bases and 0 bases, in that order; junction bases with no gene match: 7. Germline assignment: CDR1 DFQATT and CDR2 SNEGSKA (reference sequence). The chain's CDR3 is CSAIGQGNATNEKLFF. CDR3 DNA (partial): TGCAGTGCTATCGGACAGGGAAACGCAACTAATGAAAAA.

About this clone: Read sequence stops 3 residues before the CDR3 end, and the germline J gene provides the missing end. The rearrangement links TRBV7-9 to TRBJ2-3; D ambiguous. The CDR3 sequence is 13 residues long. V was shortened by 1 base and J by 4 bases, with 6 bases between the two germline ends. Germline-derived CDR1 and CDR2 are SEHNR and FQNEAQ (reference sequence). The sequenced CDR3 bases are TGTGCCAGCAGCTTAGGTCAGGCAGATACG. Its translation: CASSLGQADT. The CDR3, in full, reads CASSLGQADTQYF.

Notes on this clone: The read is 3 residues too short to cover the CDR3 end, so that end is filled in from the germline J gene. The rearrangement uses TRBV7-8 and TRBJ1-1; D not resolved. The CDR3 extends over 13 amino acids. The germline gives CDR1 SGHVS, CDR2 FQNEAQ. The germline V and J ends were trimmed by 6 bases and 7 bases, with 15 bases remaining between them. The covered CDR3 bases are TGTGCCAGCAGAAGAACAGAAGTAAGTGAA. Protein product: CASRRTEVSE. Given in full, the CDR3 is CASRRTEVSEAFF.

For this clone: With the read ending 3 residues before the CDR3 end, the germline J gene is used to fill in that end. The chain uses TRBV7-3 and TRBJ2-2, with TRBD1 identical over 8 bases. V lost 2 bases, J lost 4 bases, and 6 bases stayed unmatched. Germline V CDR1 and CDR2: SGHTA, FQGTGA. This CDR3 is 16 amino acids long. The sequenced CDR3 bases are TGTGCCAGCAGCTTAGCCCAGGGGGCTGGCACCGGGGAG. Translation: CASSLAQGAGTGE. The whole CDR3 region reads CASSLAQGAGTGELFF.

In the case of this clone: The read finishes 3 residues shy of the CDR3 end, and the germline J gene is used to complete it. This chain connects TRBV20-1 to TRBJ2-2; D unresolved. CDR3 length: 13 amino acids. Trimming pared 7 bases from V and 2 bases from J, leaving 11 bases between. Per germline, CDR1 DFQATT and CDR2 SNEGSKA (reference sequence). CDR3: CSVLGRNTGELFF. Incomplete CDR3 DNA: TGCAGTGTTTTAGGGCGTAACACCGGGGAG.

Concerning this clone itself: The read falls 3 residues short of the CDR3 end, and the missing part is taken from the germline J gene. V and J are TRBV7-2 and TRBJ2-1, with 8 nucleotides matching TRBD1. The CDR3 covers 15 residues. The junction had 9 bases not matched to a gene; V was cut back by 2 bases and J by 9 bases. Germline lookup yields CDR1 SGHTA and CDR2 FQGNSA. CDR3 DNA, as far as it was read: TGTGCCAGCAGCTTAAGGATCCAGACAGGGGCTGAG. Translated: CASSLRIQTGAE. The entire CDR3 sequence reads CASSLRIQTGAEQFF.

A note on this clone: The read terminates 3 residues before the CDR3 end, so the remaining end is supplied by the germline J gene. This chain joins TRBV7-2 and TRBJ2-7, with 8 bases matching TRBD1. This CDR3 has 15 residues. V shed 6 bases and J 6 bases; nucleotides not matched to a gene: 13. CDR1 and CDR2 (germline): SGHTA, FQGNSA. The DNA read from the CDR3 is TGTGCCAGCAGATCCCGCCGACAGGGGAGCGCCGAG. Protein: CASRSRRQGSAE. From start to end, the CDR3 is CASRSRRQGSAEQYF.

To note about this clone: The read terminates 3 residues before the CDR3 end, so the remaining end is supplied by the germline J gene. The rearrangement links TRBV5-6 to TRBJ2-7; D call uncertain. Germline lookup yields CDR1 SGHDT and CDR2 YYEEEE. V lost 0 bases and J lost 3, with 4 bases in between. The length of the CDR3 is 12 residues. CDR3 bases read: TGTGCCAGCAGCTTGGACAACTACGAG. It encodes CASSLDNYE. The whole CDR3 sequence is CASSLDNYEQYF. The whole variable domain, remainder taken from reference TRBV5-6 and TRBJ2-7, is DAGVTQSPTHLIKTRGQQVTLRCSPKSGHDTVSWYQQALGQGPQFIFQYYEEEERQRGNFPDRFSGHQFPNYSSELNVNALLLGDSALYLCASSLDNYEQYFGPGTRLTVT.

Concerning this clone itself: The read comes to an end 3 residues before the CDR3 does, leaving the germline J gene to fill in the end. The chain carries TRBV7-2 and TRBJ2-1; 9 positions match TRBD1. Looked up from germline, CDR1 is SGHTA and CDR2 is FQGNSA. CDR3 length: 15 amino acids. V shed 4 bases, J shed 9 bases, and the junction held 10 bases outside the gene matches. CDR3 DNA, as far as it was read: TGTGCCAGCAGCTCCCTAAGGACAGGGGTAGGTGAG. It encodes CASSSLRTGVGE. From start to end, the CDR3 is CASSSLRTGVGEQFF.

In the case of this clone: The CDR3 goes on 3 residues after the read ends, and that part is filled in from the germline J gene. This chain joins TRBV6-2 or TRBV6-3 and TRBJ1-1, with a weak D call TRBD1 (6 bases). Germline V gene lookup returns CDR1 MNHEY and CDR2 SVGEGT. The CDR3 is 15 amino acids. V was trimmed by 6 bases and J by 0 bases, leaving 14 bases between them. CDR3 region: CASRQYRDMNTEAFF. The sequenced part of the CDR3 DNA is TGTGCCAGCAGGCAATACAGGGACATGAACACTGAA.

Concerning this clone: The read ends 3 residues early relative to the CDR3; the germline J gene fills the gap. The rearrangement links TRBV20-1 to TRBJ2-3, with D possibly being TRBD2 (5 bases). The CDR3 runs to 12 residues. Germline V lookup: CDR1 DFQATT, CDR2 SNEGSKA (reference sequence). The part of the CDR3 DNA that was read is TGCAGTGCTAGAGGTGCGGGCGGGCCG. Encoded protein: CSARGAGGP. The whole CDR3 is CSARGAGGPQYF.

About this clone: The CDR3 end lies 3 residues beyond the end of the read and is filled in from the germline J gene. J is TRBJ2-3 and V is TRBV10-3; 15 bases are a match to TRBD2. Germline values: CDR1 ENHRY, CDR2 SYGVKD. The CDR3 totals 17 residues. J gave up 1 base and V 4 bases, and 3 bases lay outside the gene matches. The sequenced CDR3 bases are TGTGCCATCAGTGGAGGGACTAGCGGGGGGCGCACAGATACG. This encodes CAISGGTSGGRTDT. The whole CDR3 reads CAISGGTSGGRTDTQYF.

Note on this clone: The read is 3 residues too short to cover the CDR3 end, so that end is filled in from the germline J gene. The gene calls are TRBV4-1 and TRBJ1-2, with D tentatively TRBD1 (6 bases). The V end lost 0 bases, the J end lost 5 bases, and 19 bases lay between the germline ends. The CDR3 loop spans 17 amino acids. The V gene's germline CDR1 is MGHRA and CDR2 YSYEKL. CDR3 protein: CASSQDGAGGAFYGYTF. CDR3 bases read: TGCGCCAGCAGCCAAGATGGTGCGGGGGGCGCTTTTTATGGC.

A note on this clone: The sequence runs out 3 residues before the end of the CDR3; the remainder is reconstructed from the germline J gene. The chain joins TRBV10-2 to TRBJ2-7, with D possibly being TRBD1 (5 bases). Trimming removed 2 bases at V and 3 bases at J, with 8 bases between. The CDR3 is 13 residues long. Germline V gene lookup returns CDR1 WSHSY and CDR2 SAAADI. The CDR3 protein is CASSEGANYEQYF. Partial CDR3 DNA: TGCGCCAGCAGTGAGGGGGCCAACTACGAG.

Points on this clone: Sequencing ends 3 residues short of the CDR3 end; the germline J gene provides the rest. The chain is built from TRBV7-3 and TRBJ2-7; a weak D match, TRBD1 (6 bases). V was shortened by 4 bases and J by 2 bases, with 15 bases between the two germline ends. This CDR3 spans 15 amino acids. Germline-derived CDR1 and CDR2 are SGHTA and FQGTGA. The CDR3 sequence: CASSSSAGVPYEQYF. CDR3 bases read: TGTGCCAGCAGCTCCTCAGCAGGGGTCCCCTACGAG.

Concerning this clone itself: The CDR3 is cut off 3 residues early in the read; its end comes from the germline J gene. This sequence joins TRBV30 and TRBJ1-2; possible D gene TRBD1, 6 bases. Trimming stripped 0 bases from V and 2 bases from J, with 13 bases between. This CDR3 has 15 residues. Germline V CDR1 and CDR2: GTSNPN, SVGIG (reference sequence). CDR3 residues: CAWSVLPGQNYGYTF. Partial CDR3 DNA: TGTGCCTGGAGTGTACTACCCGGACAGAACTATGGC.

A word on this clone: The read ends 3 residues before the CDR3 terminus; that terminus is restored from the germline J gene. This chain connects TRBV20-1 to TRBJ1-6, with D possibly TRBD1 on 6 matching bases. Trimming took off 4 bases at V and 6 bases at J, with 10 bases between the two ends. The CDR3 has 13 amino acids. Germline CDR1 and CDR2: DFQATT and SNEGSKA (reference sequence). CDR3: CSAIRDTNSPLHF. Incomplete CDR3 DNA: TGCAGTGCTATCCGGGACACTAATTCACCC.

CDR3 residues: CSVDGGSEAFF. The covered CDR3 bases are TGCAGCGTTGATGGTGGCAGTGAA. The chain couples TRBV29-1 to TRBJ1-1; D remains unclear. The read falls 3 residues short of the CDR3 end, and the missing part is taken from the germline J gene. Germline V gene data show CDR1 as SQVTM and CDR2 as ANQGSEA. V dropped 3 bases and J dropped 7 bases, with 9 bases sitting between them. The CDR3 spans 11 residues.

Notes on this clone: The DNA ends 3 residues before the CDR3 does, and the rest of the CDR3 is filled in from the germline J gene. The rearrangement uses TRBV12-3 or TRBV12-4 and TRBJ2-3, with D uncertain. V dropped 8 bases and J dropped 7 bases, with 10 bases sitting between them. This CDR3 is built from 11 residues. This CDR3 reads CASGLTHTQYF. The CDR3 DNA, read in part, is TGTGCCAGCGGTCTAACTCATACG.

About this clone: The read terminates 3 residues before the CDR3 end, so the remaining end is supplied by the germline J gene. The chain links TRBV6-2 or TRBV6-3 to TRBJ2-7, with D perhaps TRBD1 (5 bases). Germline CDR1 reads MNHEY; CDR2 reads SVGEGT. The CDR3 length is 12 residues. Deletions cut 7 bases from V and 5 bases from J, with 12 bases between. CDR3: CASMQGLHEQYF. CDR3 DNA (partial): TGTGCCAGCATGCAGGGTTTACACGAG.

Comments on this clone: The missing CDR3 end, 3 residues past where the read stops, is filled in from the germline J gene. The V and J genes are TRBV6-4 and TRBJ2-5; 9 bases match TRBD2. Germline V gene lookup returns CDR1 MRHNA and CDR2 SNTAGT. Germline trimming cut 0 bases from V and 2 bases from J; bases unmatched to any gene: 7. The CDR3 is made up of 17 amino acids. The CDR3 sequence is CASSDSELAGDQETQYF. The sequenced CDR3 bases are TGTGCCAGCAGTGACTCAGAGTTAGCGGGAGATCAAGAGACC.

About this clone: The CDR3 goes on 3 residues after the read ends, and that part is filled in from the germline J gene. This chain joins TRBV30 and TRBJ1-2; D is ambiguous. V lost 4 bases, J lost 4 bases, and 10 bases lay in between. Per germline, CDR1 GTSNPN and CDR2 SVGIG (reference sequence). This CDR3 spans 12 amino acids. The CDR3 sequence is CAWTGFSYGYTF. The DNA read from the CDR3 is TGTGCCTGGACAGGCTTTAGCTATGGC.

Concerning this clone itself: The read terminates 3 residues before the CDR3 end, so the remaining end is supplied by the germline J gene. This rearrangement joins TRBV29-1 to TRBJ2-2; weak D call: TRBD1 (6 bases). V was trimmed by 2 bases and J by 5 bases, leaving 12 bases between them. The CDR3 is 14 amino acids. Germline V gene data show CDR1 as SQVTM and CDR2 as ANQGSEA. CDR3 sequence reads: CSVEIGQGTGELFF. CDR3 DNA (partial): TGCAGCGTTGAAATAGGGCAGGGGACCGGGGAG.

As for this clone: The missing CDR3 end, 3 residues past where the read stops, is filled in from the germline J gene. The V gene is TRBV4-1, the J gene TRBJ1-5; no firm D call. Germline V gives CDR1 MGHRA, CDR2 YSYEKL. The CDR3 is 15 residues long. The V end was cut by 1 base, the J end by 7 bases, with 14 bases between. The CDR3 region is CASSQALTRRQPQHF. The sequenced CDR3 bases are TGCGCCAGCAGCCAAGCCCTCACGCGCCGCCAGCCC.

This clone shows up as medium-sized (0.01 to 0.1%) by frequency. CDR3 bases read: TGTGCCAGCAGCCACATAAGAGTTAGAGGGCACAGCCCCTACAATGAG. Translation: CASSHIRVRGHSPYNE. The whole CDR3 protein reads CASSHIRVRGHSPYNEQFF. The chain carries TRBV14 and TRBJ2-1; D may be TRBD2 (5 bases). The read is 3 residues too short to cover the CDR3 end, so that end is filled in from the germline J gene. CDR1 is SGHDN, CDR2 FVKESK, per germline. The CDR3 has 19 amino acids. With 3 bases removed from V and 2 bases from J, the gap between germline ends came to 23 bases.